Listed below are T cell receptor beta chains from one sample, sequenced in a study of regulatory T cells in long-lasting Graves disease. TCRdb re-called the multiplex PCR reads through MiXCR, storing one row per CDR3 protein. The table records approximately 690,000 distinct CDR3 sequences, approximately 31% of them present only once. The starting material was peripheral blood mononuclear cells (PBMCs), obtained when the disease was refractory, from a patient treated with antithyroid drugs. Receptors originate from a female donor with Graves disease. Both conserved end residues are part of each CDR3. Fields, in order: J gene, V gene, clone size, D gene, CDR3 DNA, CDR3 protein. A D gene is named only where the DNA matches it firmly. Size is stated for part of the rows, as once, few or many counts, or as a class when the clone is expanded.

>TRBJ2-1|TRBV6-5|few|NA
TGTGCCAGCAGTTACGAGGGGCGGGATTACAATGAGCAGTTCTTC
CASSYEGRDYNEQFF
>TRBJ2-2|TRBV6-6|NA|TRBD1
TGTGCCAGCAGTTACTCGATTTGGGCCAGGGGGCGTTCGGACACCGGGGAGCTGTTTTTT
CASSYSIWARGRSDTGELFF
>TRBJ1-6|TRBV6-1|NA|NA
TGTGCCAGCAGTGAGTTAATGCAGGGAGAAGGTTCACCCCTCCACTTT
CASSELMQGEGSPLHF
>TRBJ2-7|TRBV6-1|NA|TRBD2
TGTGCCAGCAGTGGCTCTAGCGGTTCCTACGAGCAGTACTTC
CASSGSSGSYEQYF
>TRBJ1-1|TRBV5-1|NA|NA
TGCGCCAGCAGCTTGATACCTACTGGGGGAAACACTGAAGCTTTCTTT
CASSLIPTGGNTEAFF
>TRBJ1-2|TRBV3-1|few|NA
TGTGCCAGCAGCCAAGCCAACAGGCCCGGGAATGGCTACACCTTC
CASSQANRPGNGYTF
>TRBJ1-3|TRBV12-3/TRBV12-4|many|NA
TGTGCCAGCACCTCAGGGTATGGAAACACCATATATTTT
CASTSGYGNTIYF
>TRBJ2-2|TRBV7-3|many|NA
TGTGCCAGCAGCTTAGGCAGGTCCACCGGGGAGCTGTTTTTT
CASSLGRSTGELFF
>TRBJ2-7|TRBV6-2/TRBV6-3|many|NA
TGTGCCAGCGTACCTCTCGGCTCCTACGAGCAGTACTTC
CASVPLGSYEQYF
>TRBJ2-7|TRBV29-1|few|TRBD2
TGCAGCTCCCGGACTAGCGGTCTCGAGCAGTACTTC
CSSRTSGLEQYF
>TRBJ1-2|TRBV6-2/TRBV6-3|NA|NA
TGTGCCAGCAGTTACCGGGCTATGCATGGCTACACCTTC
CASSYRAMHGYTF
>TRBJ1-3|TRBV19|NA|NA
TGTGCCACCTTCACAGGGTCTGGAAACACCATATATTTT
CATFTGSGNTIYF
>TRBJ1-1|TRBV19|NA|TRBD1
TGTGCCAGTCGTAACCGGGACAGGGGCACTGAAGCTTTCTTT
CASRNRDRGTEAFF
>TRBJ1-1|TRBV12-3/TRBV12-4|many|NA
TGTGCCAGCAGCCCCGGAGGGGCGCGTACTGAAGCTTTCTTT
CASSPGGARTEAFF
>TRBJ1-1|TRBV6-5|NA|NA
TGTGCCAGCAGTTACGAGACAGCCCTGAACACTGAAGCTTTCTTT
CASSYETALNTEAFF
>TRBJ1-2|TRBV10-3|few|NA
TGTGCCATCAGTACCCAGAGCTATGGCTACACCTTC
CAISTQSYGYTF
>TRBJ2-7|TRBV6-1|NA|TRBD2
TGTGCCAGCAGCGGTGGACTAGCGGGGATATACGAGCAGTACTTC
CASSGGLAGIYEQYF
>TRBJ1-2|TRBV15|few|NA
TGTGCCACCAGCCGCCCTGGGGATTTTAGTGGCTACACCTTC
CATSRPGDFSGYTF
>TRBJ2-5|TRBV3-1|few|TRBD1
TGTGCCAGCAGCCAAGTAGGGGGCTCAGAGACCCAGTACTTC
CASSQVGGSETQYF
>TRBJ1-5|TRBV6-5|few|NA
TGTGCCAGCAGTTACTCTATTAGGCAGCCCCAGCATTTT
CASSYSIRQPQHF
>TRBJ1-5|TRBV5-1|many|TRBD1
TGTGCCAGCAGTTTAGGGACAGGGGGCAATCAGCCCCAGCATTTT
CASSLGTGGNQPQHF